This TCR beta chain is drawn from a study of Ad26.COV2.S vaccination and SARS-CoV-2 variants (dated by TCRdb to the early 2020s). The study in broad terms: Donors in the vaccine arm were drawn from COV1001, a multicentre, randomized, double-blind, placebo-controlled phase I-IIa trial testing Ad26.COV2.S in healthy adults. Dosing of Ad26.COV2.S was intramuscular, at either 5x10^10 or 1x10^11 viral particles, delivered as one shot or as two shots spaced 56 days apart. The specificity and breadth of SARS-CoV-2-reactive T cell receptors after Ad26.COV2.S vaccination were assessed by TCRbeta repertoire sequencing. A total of around 32 samples were included in the TCR-sequenced set, comprising some 20 Ad26.COV2.S vaccine recipients, 5 placebo recipients and 8 SARS-CoV-2 convalescent individuals. Trial participants were randomized into five groups of five, in which low-dose or high-dose Ad26.COV2.S was given once or twice, or placebo was given on both occasions. Throughout the experiments and outcome assessment, investigators stayed blinded to trial group allocation. The paper as a whole reports these results and caveats: After vaccination, spike-specific CD8+ and CD4+ T cell responses were reported to show substantial breadth. Vaccine and placebo recipients had comparable non-spike TCR breadth, which fits with the vaccine containing only spike. It was noted by the authors that total T cell responses may have been underestimated by the TCR breadth and depth analyses. Compared with placebo recipients, Ad26.COV2.S recipients showed higher spike-specific TCR breadth (P = 0.0014). Comparing responses between vaccine doses or regimens was not something the study was powered to do.

CDR1 and CDR2, looked up from the germline V gene, are SGHDT and YYEEEE. From the cysteine through the phenylalanine, the CDR3 covers 11 amino acids. The DNA shown is the 33-base CDR3, in frame from base 1. The V end loses 1 base and the J end loses 6 bases, and a stretch of 4 bases separates them. This specimen's treatment or condition label, per the study, means: over 15 received Ad26.COV2.S at low or high dose, single or two shots; about 5 received placebo; per-sample allocation not given. For vaccine and placebo recipients, the sequenced repertoires came from samples collected on day 63 after the first injection. In Cohort 1b, about 25 adults aged 18-55 years were enrolled at a single site in Boston, USA, between 29 July and 7 August 2020. Ad26.COV2.S consisted of a replication-incompetent adenovirus type 26 vector by which a prefusion-stabilized SARS-CoV-2 spike protein from the original Wuhan strain was expressed.

The immunoSEQ Assay was used to sequence TCRbeta CDR3 regions. After extraction, genomic DNA underwent amplification by bias-controlled multiplex PCR, followed by high-throughput sequencing. Per the original workflow: To quantify the absolute abundance of each unique TCRbeta CDR3 region, sequences were collapsed and filtered. T cell fraction was estimated by normalizing TCRbeta template counts to usable DNA, which was measured by amplifying reference genes present in all nucleated cells. Repertoire TCRs were annotated as SARS-CoV-2-specific when V gene, CDR3 amino acid sequence and J gene were exactly matched to a known reactive TCR set. The reference SARS-CoV-2 TCR set came from MIRA and was filtered for enrichment in COVID-19-positive ImmuneCODE repertoires, removing public or cross-reactive TCRs. Using the MIRA antigens, annotated TCRs were further analysed by specific ORF or by position within an ORF. Breadth was defined as the number of annotated unique rearrangements divided by the total number of unique productive rearrangements, and depth was defined as the summed frequency of the annotated unique rearrangements. Group comparisons of TCR breadth used two-sided Wilcoxon rank-sum tests. Here the immuneACCESS table is served through TCRdb, limited to in-frame sequences with V and J called. Missing clones are a known gap in these copies; in checked studies unresolved V genes cover under half, and the rest lacks a known reason. The D gene and trimming were derived from the DNA, and the V and J assignments and clone size from that table. The sample table holds some 320,000 clones, of which about 82% were seen once. The top ten hold 2.1% of the sample.

Details on this clone: No antigen is known for it. No qualities accompany the bases; no much larger clone lies one base away.

The TCR sequence derives from a person between 18 and 59 years old who received the Ad26.COV2.S COVID-19 vaccine or a placebo. The sequences come from peripheral blood, collected in a trial of Ad26.COV2.S vaccine versus placebo. The rearranged chain carries TRBV5-6 and TRBJ1-1; no D segment can be confidently identified. CDR3 protein: CASSLTSEAFF. The nucleotides are TGTGCCAGCAGCTTGACCTCTGAAGCTTTCTTT. Beyond the CDR3, the reference TRBV5-6 and TRBJ1-1 genes provide the residues; the full variable domain reads: DAGVTQSPTHLIKTRGQQVTLRCSPKSGHDTVSWYQQALGQGPQFIFQYYEEEERQRGNFPDRFSGHQFPNYSSELNVNALLLGDSALYLCASSLTSEAFFGQGTRLTVV.